This TCR beta chain was retrieved from a study of T cell responses to AZD1222 COVID-19 vaccine. Sequencing was performed with immunoSEQ multiplex PCR; in TCRdb, only in-frame clones are kept and a portion is missing. The sample has 100,000 or so clones; 86% are singletons. With 6 bases removed from V and 0 bases from J, the gap between germline ends came to 11 bases. The CDR3 sequence is 14 residues long. Germline V gene lookup returns CDR1 MNHEY and CDR2 SVGAGI. The specimen comprised peripheral blood, sampled 28 days after the second AZD1222 dose. The rearrangement uses TRBV6-5 and TRBJ1-2; a weak D match, TRBD1 (6 bases). This sequence originates from an adult who received the AZD1222 COVID-19 vaccine. The CDR3 nucleotides are TGTGCCAGCAGAGTGGACAGCACTAACTATGGCTACACCTTC. It encodes CASRVDSTNYGYTF.